Presented here are 5 T cell receptor beta chains from one specimen sequenced in a study of T cell responses to AZD1222 COVID-19 vaccine. Some clones are missing from TCRdb's copy, which holds only in-frame ones; the method was immunoSEQ multiplex PCR. The sample holds 150,000 to 200,000 clones, about 92% seen once. Specimen: peripheral blood, collected on day 0 of AZD1222 vaccination. These receptor sequences come from an adult in good health.

The chain employs TRBV15 and TRBJ1-6; D might be TRBD1 (5 bases). The CDR3 has 15 amino acids. In germline, CDR1 is LNHNV, CDR2 YYDKDF (reference sequence). Between the trimmed V and J ends, which lost 1 base and 7 bases, there was a span of 11 bases. CDR3 sequence: CATSRAGASNSPLHF. CDR3 nucleotides: TGTGCCACCAGCAGAGCCGGGGCCTCAAATTCACCCCTCCACTTT.

This clone is a singleton in its sample. The rearrangement uses TRBV21-1 and TRBJ1-3; TRBD1 reflects the table's D call only, with no check against the DNA. TRBV21-1 is labeled a pseudogene. This CDR3 region has 16 residues. CDR3 nucleotides: TGTGCCAGCAGCAAACATGGGACACAACTCTGGAACACCATATATTTT. This sequence encodes CASSKHGTQLWNTIYF.

This rearrangement joins TRBV7-8 to TRBJ1-5; 8 bases fit TRBD1. V gave up 5 bases and J gave up 7 bases; unmatched junction bases: 4. Germline V lookup: CDR1 SGHVS, CDR2 FQNEAQ. The CDR3 loop spans 13 amino acids. The CDR3 sequence: CASSTGQEQPQHF. CDR3 nucleotides: TGTGCCAGCAGCACGGGACAGGAGCAGCCCCAGCATTTT.

CDR3 residues: CASSISLIQPQHF. The CDR3 region has the DNA TGTGCCAGTAGTATAAGTCTGATTCAGCCCCAGCATTTT. The chain employs TRBV19 and TRBJ1-5; no definite D call. Germline CDR1 is LNHDA and CDR2 is SQIVND (reference sequence). The CDR3 covers 13 residues. V shed 2 bases and J shed 6 bases, with 8 bases lying between them.

This chain connects TRBV6-5 to TRBJ1-5; 7 bases are shared with TRBD1. The junction had 2 bases not matched to a gene; V was cut back by 2 bases and J by 7 bases. CDR3 length equals 13 residues. Germline CDR1 and CDR2: MNHEY and SVGAGI. DNA of the CDR3: TGTGCCAGCAGTTACACAGGGGACCAGCCCCAGCATTTT. Its protein product is CASSYTGDQPQHF.